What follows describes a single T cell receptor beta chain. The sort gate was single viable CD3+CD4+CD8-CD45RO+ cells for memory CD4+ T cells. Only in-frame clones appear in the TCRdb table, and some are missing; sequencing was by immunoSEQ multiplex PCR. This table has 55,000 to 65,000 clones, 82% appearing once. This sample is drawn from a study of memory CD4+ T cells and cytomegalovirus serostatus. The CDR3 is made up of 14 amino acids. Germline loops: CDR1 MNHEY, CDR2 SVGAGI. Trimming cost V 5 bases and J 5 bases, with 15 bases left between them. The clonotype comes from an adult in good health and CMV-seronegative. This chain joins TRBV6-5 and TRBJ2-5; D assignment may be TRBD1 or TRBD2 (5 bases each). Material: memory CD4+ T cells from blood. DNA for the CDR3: TGTGCCAGCAGTATTGGGGGAATCCAGGAGACCCAGTACTTC. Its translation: CASSIGGIQETQYF.